This TCR beta chain stems from a study of T cell responses to AZD1222 COVID-19 vaccine. Whole-study findings and limits: Scientists sampled the repertoires only once the peak T cell response had passed. Seropositive at baseline were only a handful of AZD1222 recipients. The CD4 TCRs associated with vaccination extended across spike and predominated at 160-218 and 743-854.

As concerns this clone: What it binds is unknown.

V was pared by 3 bases and J by 0 bases, with 6 bases between. Germline V gene lookup returns CDR1 LNHDA and CDR2 SQIVND (reference sequence). CDR3 length: 14 residues. Assay: immunoSEQ multiplex PCR; the TCRdb copy retains only in-frame clones and omits some. The sample lists 140,000 to 150,000 clones, 75% to 95% occurring once. This sequence originates from an adult in good health. The sequences come from peripheral blood, collected on day 0 of MenACWY control vaccination. The chain couples TRBV19 to TRBJ1-5; a possible D gene is TRBD1 (5 bases). CDR3 amino acids: CASSMGDSNQPQHF. CDR3 in DNA: TGTGCCAGTAGTATGGGGGATAGCAATCAGCCCCAGCATTTT.